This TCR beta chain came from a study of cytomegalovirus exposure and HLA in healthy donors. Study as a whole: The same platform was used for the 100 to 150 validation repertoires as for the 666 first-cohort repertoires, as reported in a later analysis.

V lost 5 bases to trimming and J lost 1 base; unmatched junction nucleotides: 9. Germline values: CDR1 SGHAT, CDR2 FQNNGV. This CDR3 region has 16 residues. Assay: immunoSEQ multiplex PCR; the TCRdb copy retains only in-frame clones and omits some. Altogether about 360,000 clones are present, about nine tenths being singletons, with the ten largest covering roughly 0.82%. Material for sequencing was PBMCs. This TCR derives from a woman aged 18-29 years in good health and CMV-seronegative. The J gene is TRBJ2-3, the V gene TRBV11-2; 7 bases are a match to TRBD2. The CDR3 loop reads CASSQGRLAGTDTQYF. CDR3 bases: TGTGCCAGCAGCCAAGGGAGGCTAGCGGGCACAGATACGCAGTATTTT.